This is a list of T cell receptor beta chains from one sample in a study of blood T cell repertoires in COVID-19. Profiling relied on immunoSEQ multiplex PCR, and the TCRdb table lists in-frame clones only, not all of them. This sample has about 150,000 clones, with 89% found just once. The specimen sequenced was peripheral blood. The receptors come from a man aged 60 to 69 with acute or convalescent COVID-19. Both conserved end residues are part of each CDR3. D genes are given only for firm matches. A clone size is listed for some rows: how often the clone was seen (once, few, many), or a class if it is expanded.

V	size	D	J	CDR3	DNA
TRBV7-2	-	TRBD1	TRBJ1-2	CASSRQGAYGYTF	TGTGCCAGCAGCCGACAGGGAGCCTATGGCTACACCTTC
TRBV10-1	-	TRBD2	TRBJ2-1	CASSPGLAGGNNEQFF	TGCGCCAGCAGCCCGGGACTAGCGGGGGGTAACAATGAGCAGTTCTTC
TRBV7-8	few	-	TRBJ2-3	CASSDRGGGFADTQYF	TGTGCCAGCAGCGACAGAGGGGGGGGATTCGCAGATACGCAGTATTTT
TRBV15	-	-	TRBJ1-3	CATSTSRTADGNTIYF	TGTGCCACCAGCACAAGTCGGACAGCGGACGGAAACACCATATATTTT
TRBV19	-	-	TRBJ1-5	CASSTVTGQQPQHF	TGTGCCAGTAGTACAGTCACAGGTCAACAGCCCCAGCATTTT
TRBV5-1	once	-	TRBJ2-1	CASSLAGLGYNEQFF	TGCGCCAGCAGCTTGGCAGGGCTGGGGTACAATGAGCAGTTCTTC
TRBV7-9	-	-	TRBJ2-3	CASLGGDTQYF	TGTGCCAGCCTCGGAGGAGATACGCAGTATTTT
TRBV12-3/TRBV12-4	once	-	TRBJ1-2	CASTAQGFYGYTF	TGTGCCAGCACCGCCCAGGGATTCTATGGCTACACCTTC
TRBV5-1	few	-	TRBJ1-5	CASSLGGGGRQPQHF	TGCGCCAGCAGCCTTGGCGGGGGGGGCAGGCAGCCCCAGCATTTT
TRBV7-9	once	-	TRBJ2-7	CASSLVAGAREYEQYF	TGTGCCAGCAGCTTAGTAGCAGGGGCCCGAGAATACGAGCAGTACTTC
TRBV7-2	-	TRBD2	TRBJ2-2	CASSFGGALELFF	TGTGCCAGCAGCTTCGGGGGGGCCCTGGAGCTGTTTTTT
TRBV6-5	-	-	TRBJ1-5	CASSYSRSGASQPQHF	TGTGCCAGCAGTTACTCGAGGTCAGGGGCGAGTCAGCCCCAGCATTTT
TRBV4-1	-	TRBD1	TRBJ1-2	CASSQTTGFYGYTF	TGCGCCAGCAGCCAAACGACAGGGTTCTATGGCTACACCTTC
TRBV27	-	TRBD1	TRBJ2-1	CASSSGQGGYNEQFF	TGTGCCAGCAGTTCAGGACAGGGCGGATACAATGAGCAGTTCTTC
TRBV10-1	-	TRBD1	TRBJ1-2	CATAISFRDSRPTNYGYTF	TGCGCCACCGCCATTTCCTTTCGGGACAGCCGACCTACTAACTATGGCTACACCTTC
TRBV2	medium-sized	-	TRBJ1-5	CASSVAGAGNQPQHF	TGTGCCAGCAGTGTGGCGGGGGCGGGCAATCAGCCCCAGCATTTT
TRBV5-1	-	-	TRBJ1-2	CASSSETRPYGYTF	TGCGCCAGCAGCTCCGAAACCAGGCCCTATGGCTACACCTTC
TRBV5-6	-	TRBD1	TRBJ2-7	CASSWDSEQYF	TGTGCCAGCAGCTGGGACAGCGAGCAGTACTTC
TRBV5-4	once	TRBD2	TRBJ2-2	CASSLAADTGELFF	TGTGCCAGCAGCCTAGCGGCGGACACCGGGGAGCTGTTTTTT
TRBV7-2	-	-	TRBJ1-5	CASSFVSDQPQHF	TGTGCCAGCAGCTTTGTTTCCGATCAGCCCCAGCATTTT
TRBV27	-	-	TRBJ1-6	CASSNRPETIRSPLHF	TGTGCCAGCAGTAACCGACCGGAGACTATCCGATCACCCCTCCACTTT
TRBV4-1	-	-	TRBJ2-1	CASSQPTGSNEQFF	TGCGCCAGCAGCCAACCAACAGGGTCCAATGAGCAGTTCTTC
TRBV6-6	-	-	TRBJ1-2	CASWREEGYTF	TGTGCCAGCTGGAGGGAGGAAGGCTACACCTTC
TRBV18	-	TRBD2	TRBJ2-2	CASSPFSGVNRYTGELFF	TGTGCCAGCTCACCGTTTAGCGGGGTGAATCGTTACACCGGGGAGCTGTTTTTT
TRBV5-1	-	-	TRBJ1-6	CASSLDRDNSPLHF	TGCGCCAGCAGCTTGGACAGGGATAATTCACCCCTCCACTTT
TRBV2	once	TRBD1	TRBJ2-7	CASKVWDRGEQYF	TGTGCCAGCAAAGTTTGGGACAGGGGCGAGCAGTACTTC
TRBV4-2	-	TRBD2	TRBJ2-1	CASSQGRDEQFF	TGTGCCAGCAGCCAGGGGAGGGATGAGCAGTTCTTC
TRBV4-2	-	-	TRBJ1-1	CASSQDRGSRTEAFF	TGTGCCAGCAGCCAAGATCGAGGTTCACGCACTGAAGCTTTCTTT
TRBV19	-	TRBD1	TRBJ1-1	CASSKWAGDRATEAFF	TGTGCCAGTAGTAAATGGGCAGGGGACAGGGCCACTGAAGCTTTCTTT
TRBV11-2	-	TRBD2	TRBJ2-2	CASSSNRMTSGGATGELFF	TGTGCCAGCAGCTCGAACCGGATGACTAGCGGGGGGGCCACCGGGGAGCTGTTTTTT
TRBV30	-	TRBD2	TRBJ2-5	CAWGRGGPTETQYF	TGTGCCTGGGGGCGGGGGGGCCCCACGGAGACCCAGTACTTC
TRBV3-1/TRBV3-2	-	-	TRBJ1-2	CASSRTDNYGYTF	TGTGCCAGCAGCCGGACAGACAACTATGGCTACACCTTC
TRBV7-2	-	TRBD1	TRBJ1-2	CASSPGTGPNYGYTF	TGTGCCAGCAGCCCTGGGACAGGTCCAAACTATGGCTACACCTTC
TRBV6-5	-	TRBD1	TRBJ2-7	CASSTGQGFEQYF	TGTGCCAGCAGTACGGGACAGGGATTCGAGCAGTACTTC
TRBV7-7	-	TRBD2	TRBJ2-3	CASSLSGGTDTQYF	TGTGCTAGCAGCCTCAGCGGGGGGACAGATACGCAGTATTTT
TRBV7-8	-	-	TRBJ2-1	CASSWGRSRNEQFF	TGTGCCAGCAGCTGGGGGCGGTCACGCAATGAGCAGTTCTTC
TRBV27	-	-	TRBJ1-5	CASSAGYVSNQPQHF	TGTGCCAGCAGTGCAGGGTACGTGAGCAATCAGCCCCAGCATTTT